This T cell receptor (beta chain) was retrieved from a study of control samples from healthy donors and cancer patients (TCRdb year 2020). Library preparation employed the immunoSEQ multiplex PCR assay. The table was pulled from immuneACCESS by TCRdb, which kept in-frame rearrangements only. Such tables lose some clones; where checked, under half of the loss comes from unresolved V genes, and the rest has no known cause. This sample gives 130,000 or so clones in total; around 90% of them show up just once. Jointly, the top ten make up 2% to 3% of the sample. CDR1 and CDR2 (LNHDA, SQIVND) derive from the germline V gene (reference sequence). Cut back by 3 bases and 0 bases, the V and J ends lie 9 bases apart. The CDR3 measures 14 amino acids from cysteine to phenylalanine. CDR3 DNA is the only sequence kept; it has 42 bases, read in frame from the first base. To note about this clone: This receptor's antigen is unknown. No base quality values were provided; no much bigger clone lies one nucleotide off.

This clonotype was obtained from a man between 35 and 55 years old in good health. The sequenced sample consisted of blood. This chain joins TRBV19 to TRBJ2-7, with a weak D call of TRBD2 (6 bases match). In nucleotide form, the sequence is TGTGCCAGTAGTATCGCGGGGAGCTCCTACGAGCAGTACTTC. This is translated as CASSIAGSSYEQYF.